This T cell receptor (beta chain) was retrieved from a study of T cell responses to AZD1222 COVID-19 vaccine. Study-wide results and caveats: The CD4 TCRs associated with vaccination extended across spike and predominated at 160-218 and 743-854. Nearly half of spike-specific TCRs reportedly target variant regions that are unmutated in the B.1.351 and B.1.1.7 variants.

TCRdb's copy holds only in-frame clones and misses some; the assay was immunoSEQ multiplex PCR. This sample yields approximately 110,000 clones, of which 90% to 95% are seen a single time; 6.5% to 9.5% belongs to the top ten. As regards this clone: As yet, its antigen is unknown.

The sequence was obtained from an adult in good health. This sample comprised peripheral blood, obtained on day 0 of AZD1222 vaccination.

The CDR3 reads CASRTGFEAFF. Here the CDR3 DNA reads TGTGCCAGCAGGACAGGGTTTGAAGCTTTCTTT. J is TRBJ1-1 and V is TRBV12-3 or TRBV12-4; 7 positions agree with TRBD1. V lost 6 bases to trimming and J lost 7 bases; unmatched junction nucleotides: 2. The CDR3 consists of 11 residues.